Sequencing of this T cell receptor beta chain was carried out in a study of T cell responses to AZD1222 COVID-19 vaccine. V was clipped by 4 bases and J by 13 bases, with 27 bases between them. This CDR3 spans 16 amino acids. The germline gives CDR1 SGHDT, CDR2 YYEEEE. Findings of the study overall: Without day 14 samples, only post-peak T cell repertoires were studied.

In the case of this clone: Its antigen remains unknown.

Clones were read by immunoSEQ multiplex PCR, and TCRdb kept only the in-frame ones, dropping some. The sample lists around 200,000 clones, 85% to 95% seen once, with roughly 3.8% in the top ten. This chain links TRBV5-6 with TRBJ2-1; D possibly matches TRBD1 or TRBD2 (5 bases each). The TCR was taken from an adult in good health. The sample was peripheral blood, taken on day 0 of AZD1222 vaccination. CDR3 DNA sequence: TGTGCCAGCAGCGTCGCCGGGACCTATACAAGCGCACCCCAGTTCTTC. It encodes CASSVAGTYTSAPQFF.